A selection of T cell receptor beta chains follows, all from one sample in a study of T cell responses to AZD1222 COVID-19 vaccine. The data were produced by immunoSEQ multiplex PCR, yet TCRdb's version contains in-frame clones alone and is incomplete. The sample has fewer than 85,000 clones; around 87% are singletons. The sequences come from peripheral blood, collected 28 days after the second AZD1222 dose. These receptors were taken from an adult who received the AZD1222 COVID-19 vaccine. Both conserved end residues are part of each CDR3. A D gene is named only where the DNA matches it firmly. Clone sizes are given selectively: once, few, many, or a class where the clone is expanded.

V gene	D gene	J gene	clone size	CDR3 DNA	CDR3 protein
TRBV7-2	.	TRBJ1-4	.	TGTGCCAGCAGCCGTAGTCTAGCAACTAATGAAAAACTGTTTTTT	CASSRSLATNEKLFF
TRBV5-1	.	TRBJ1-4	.	TGCGCCAGCATAGTTTCAGGGAACCCCGCAACTAATGAAAAACTGTTTTTT	CASIVSGNPATNEKLFF
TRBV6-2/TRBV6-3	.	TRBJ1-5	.	TGTGCCAGCAGTTACTGGGGAGTTGGCAATCAGCCCCAGCATTTT	CASSYWGVGNQPQHF
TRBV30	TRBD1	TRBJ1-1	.	TGTGCCTGGGGTTTTTATGGGACAGGGGGAGGTCGCGCTGAAGCTTTCTTT	CAWGFYGTGGGRAEAFF
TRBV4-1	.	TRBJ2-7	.	TGCGCCAGCAGCCAGGGTTGGCCTTCGAACTACGAGCAGTACTTC	CASSQGWPSNYEQYF
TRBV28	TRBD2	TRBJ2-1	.	TGTGCCAGCAAGGGTTACGGGGGGGCCTACAATGAGCAGTTCTTC	CASKGYGGAYNEQFF
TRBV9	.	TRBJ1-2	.	TGTGCCAGCAGTGCCCGCAGGGGTGGCTACACCTTC	CASSARRGGYTF
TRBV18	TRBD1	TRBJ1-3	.	TGTGCCAGCTCACCCGACAGGGGGCCTGGAAACACCATATATTTT	CASSPDRGPGNTIYF
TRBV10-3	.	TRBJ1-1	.	TGTGCCATCAGGAGTCTACCAGGGACTGAAGCTTTCTTT	CAIRSLPGTEAFF
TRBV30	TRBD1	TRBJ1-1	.	TGTGCCTGGACTAGGGGGACAGGGTTGAACACTGAAGCTTTCTTT	CAWTRGTGLNTEAFF
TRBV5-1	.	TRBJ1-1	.	TGCGCCAGCAGCTGGACGGACCCTGGGACTGAAGCTTTCTTT	CASSWTDPGTEAFF
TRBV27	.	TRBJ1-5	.	TGTGCCAGCAGTTTAAGTAGACAAGGTCAGCCCCAGCATTTT	CASSLSRQGQPQHF
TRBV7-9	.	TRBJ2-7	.	TGTGCCAGCAGCCCGGCCGGACGCTCCTACGAGCAGTACTTC	CASSPAGRSYEQYF
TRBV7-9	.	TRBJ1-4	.	TGTGCCAGCAGCTTAGCGGAAGGATGGGCCTCCGGGGTTGAAAAACTGTTTTTT	CASSLAEGWASGVEKLFF
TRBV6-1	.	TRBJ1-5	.	TGTGCCAGCAGTGAAAGTGGCGGAGGTCAGCCCCAGCATTTT	CASSESGGGQPQHF
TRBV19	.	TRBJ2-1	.	TGTGCCAGTAGTATAGCGGAGGAGCAGTTCTTC	CASSIAEEQFF
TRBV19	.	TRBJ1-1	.	TGTGCCAGTAGTATAGAACAGGGAGGGTACCTGGGGTCCACTGAAGCTTTCTTT	CASSIEQGGYLGSTEAFF
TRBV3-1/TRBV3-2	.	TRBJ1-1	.	TGTGCCAGCAGCCAACTTGGGACGGACGCTTTCTTT	CASSQLGTDAFF
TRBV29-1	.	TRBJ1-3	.	TGCAGCGTTGAAGGGGAGAGGTCCGGAAACACCATATATTTT	CSVEGERSGNTIYF
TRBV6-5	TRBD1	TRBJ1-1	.	TGTGCCAGTTCACCCTTGACAGGGGACACTGAAGCTTTCTTT	CASSPLTGDTEAFF
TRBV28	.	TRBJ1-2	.	TGTGCCAGCAGTTTAGAATTCTATGGCTACACCTTC	CASSLEFYGYTF
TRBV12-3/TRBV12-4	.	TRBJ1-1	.	TGTGCCAGCACCCCTCTCAGGGCGGGCGGAGCTTTCTTT	CASTPLRAGGAFF
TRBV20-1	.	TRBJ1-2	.	TGCAGTGCTAGTCGCAGGGCAGACTATGGCTACACCTTC	CSASRRADYGYTF
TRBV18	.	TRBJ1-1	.	TGTGCCAGCTCACCAGTCGCCTCGAGAACTGAAGCTTTCTTT	CASSPVASRTEAFF
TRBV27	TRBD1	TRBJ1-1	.	TGTGCCAGCAGTTCCGCCCCGGGACAGACGGTCACTGAAGCTTTCTTT	CASSSAPGQTVTEAFF
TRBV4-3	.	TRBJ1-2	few	TGCGCCAGCAGTTACGTCGGCGGGGATGGCTACACCTTC	CASSYVGGDGYTF
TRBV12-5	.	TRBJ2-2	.	TGTGCTAGTGCCAATCCTGGGTGGGGTACCGGGGAGCTGTTTTTT	CASANPGWGTGELFF
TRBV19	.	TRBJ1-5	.	TGTGCCAGTAGTTTCGAAGGGGAGGTTCAGCCCCAGCATTTT	CASSFEGEVQPQHF
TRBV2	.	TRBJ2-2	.	TGTGCCAGCAGTGAATCGCTCGGTACCGGGGAGCTGTTTTTT	CASSESLGTGELFF
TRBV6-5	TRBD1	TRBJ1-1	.	TGTGCCAGCCACTCAGGGGGGGACGCGAACACTGAAGCTTTCTTT	CASHSGGDANTEAFF
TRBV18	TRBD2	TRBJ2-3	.	TGTGCCAGTTTCCGCGGGGGGGCCAGGGATACGCAGTATTTT	CASFRGGARDTQYF
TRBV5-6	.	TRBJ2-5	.	TGTGCCAGCAGCTTGGCTGCCAGGGTGGAGACCCAGTACTTC	CASSLAARVETQYF
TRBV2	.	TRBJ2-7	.	TGTGCCAGCAGTGACGGGGCCCCGTACTTC	CASSDGAPYF
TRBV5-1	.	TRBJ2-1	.	TGCGCCAGCAGCTTGAGTGGATCCTCCTACAATGAGCAGTTCTTC	CASSLSGSSYNEQFF
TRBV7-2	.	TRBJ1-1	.	TGTGCCAGCAGCTTCGGACAGCTGAACACTGAAGCTTTCTTT	CASSFGQLNTEAFF
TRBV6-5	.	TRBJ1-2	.	TGTGCCAGTTGGGACCCGGTAAAAATTGGCTACACCTTC	CASWDPVKIGYTF
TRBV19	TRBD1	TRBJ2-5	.	TGTGCCAGTAGGCAGACAGGGGAAGAGACCCAGTACTTC	CASRQTGEETQYF
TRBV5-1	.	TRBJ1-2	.	TGCGCCAGCAGCCCGGGGGTCGGAGGGTCACACTATGGCTACACCTTC	CASSPGVGGSHYGYTF
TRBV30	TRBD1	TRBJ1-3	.	TGTGCCTGGAGGGGTGGGGACAGGGGTAACACCATATATTTT	CAWRGGDRGNTIYF
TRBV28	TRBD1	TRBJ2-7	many	TGTGCCAGCGAAGGGACAGGGGAATACGAGCAGTACTTC	CASEGTGEYEQYF
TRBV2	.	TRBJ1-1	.	TGTGCCAGCAGTGGGGGGGATAGGGTCACTGAAGCTTTCTTT	CASSGGDRVTEAFF
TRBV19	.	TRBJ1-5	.	TGTGCCAGTAGTATTGCCCGAAATCAGCCCCAGCATTTT	CASSIARNQPQHF
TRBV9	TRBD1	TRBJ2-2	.	TGTGCCAGCAGCACGGGACAGCCCAAGAACACCGGGGAGCTGTTTTTT	CASSTGQPKNTGELFF
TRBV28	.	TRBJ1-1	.	TGTGCCAGCAAACAAGAAAATGAAGCTTTCTTT	CASKQENEAFF
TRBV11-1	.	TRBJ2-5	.	TGTGCCAGCAGCCCGCGGGACCTTTCCTCGGAGACCCAGTACTTC	CASSPRDLSSETQYF
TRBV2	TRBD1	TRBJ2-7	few	TGTGCCAGCAGTGGTCTGGACAGGGAGATCCACGAGCAGTACTTC	CASSGLDREIHEQYF
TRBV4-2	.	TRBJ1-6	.	TGTGCCAGCAGCCAAGTGACAGTCGATTCACCCCTCCACTTT	CASSQVTVDSPLHF
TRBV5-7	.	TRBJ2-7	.	TGTGCCAGCAGCTTGGGGGTAGGGCAGTACTTC	CASSLGVGQYF
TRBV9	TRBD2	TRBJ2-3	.	TGTGCCAGCAGCGTGGGCGGGGGGCTTACAGATACGCAGTATTTT	CASSVGGGLTDTQYF
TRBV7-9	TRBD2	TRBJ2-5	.	TGTGCCAGCAGCCCCCCCGGGGGGCGGGGGGGCGAGACCCAGTACTTC	CASSPPGGRGGETQYF
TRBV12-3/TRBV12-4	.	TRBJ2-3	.	TGTGCCAGCAGTTCGATAGCAGATACGCAGTATTTT	CASSSIADTQYF
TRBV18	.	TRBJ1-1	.	TGTGCCAGCTCACGGAACAGGGACGCTGAAGCTTTCTTT	CASSRNRDAEAFF
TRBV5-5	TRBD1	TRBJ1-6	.	TGTGCCAGCGAACGTTCCGGGACAGGGGGTTCACCCCTCCACTTT	CASERSGTGGSPLHF
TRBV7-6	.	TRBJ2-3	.	TGTGCCAGCAGCCCCCTAGGATTAGCAAGGGGAGATACGCAGTATTTT	CASSPLGLARGDTQYF